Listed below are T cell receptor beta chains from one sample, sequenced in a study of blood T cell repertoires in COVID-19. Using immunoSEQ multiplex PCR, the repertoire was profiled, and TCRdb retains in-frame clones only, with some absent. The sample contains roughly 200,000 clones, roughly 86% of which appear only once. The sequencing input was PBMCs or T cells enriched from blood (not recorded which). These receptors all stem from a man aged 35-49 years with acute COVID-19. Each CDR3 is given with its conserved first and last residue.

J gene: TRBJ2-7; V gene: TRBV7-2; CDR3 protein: CASSRVLYEQYF
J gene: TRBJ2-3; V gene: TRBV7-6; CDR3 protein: CASSLPGAKTDTQYF
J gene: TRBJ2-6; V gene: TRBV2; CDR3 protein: CASTVYSNSGANVLTF
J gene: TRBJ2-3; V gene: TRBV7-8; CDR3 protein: CASSGKRERSDTQYF
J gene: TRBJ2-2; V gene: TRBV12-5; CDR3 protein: CASALTGTGTGELFF
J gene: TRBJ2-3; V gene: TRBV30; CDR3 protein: CAWENYLAGAADTQYF
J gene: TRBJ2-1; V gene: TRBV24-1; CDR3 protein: CATSDPGGSPYNEQFF
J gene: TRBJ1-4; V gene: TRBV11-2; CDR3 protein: CASSSPQGTNEKLFF
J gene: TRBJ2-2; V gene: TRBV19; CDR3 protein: CASSIIPRASGSHGELFF
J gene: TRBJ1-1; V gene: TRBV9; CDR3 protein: CASSVSGGLNTEAFF
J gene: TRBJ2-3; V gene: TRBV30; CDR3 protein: CAWSHGLSTDTQYF
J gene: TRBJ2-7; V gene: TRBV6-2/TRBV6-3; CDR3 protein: CASSYSPDEQYF
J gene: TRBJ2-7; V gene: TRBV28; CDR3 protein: CASSFYYEQYF
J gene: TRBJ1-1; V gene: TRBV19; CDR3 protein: CANSVALNTEAFF
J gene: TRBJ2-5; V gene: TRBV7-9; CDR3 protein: CASSLAGTGGETQYF
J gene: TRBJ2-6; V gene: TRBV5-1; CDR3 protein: CASGGAGANVLTF
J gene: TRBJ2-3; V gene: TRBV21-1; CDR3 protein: CASSKPSGSCGTDTQYF
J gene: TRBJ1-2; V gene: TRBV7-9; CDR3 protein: CASSLGSTAYGYTF
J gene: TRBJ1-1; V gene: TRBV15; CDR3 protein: CATSGGTGIDGGEAFF
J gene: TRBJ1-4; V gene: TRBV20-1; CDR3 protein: CSASPGEKLFF
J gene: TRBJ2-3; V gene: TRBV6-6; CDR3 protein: CASSYPDRLERQYF
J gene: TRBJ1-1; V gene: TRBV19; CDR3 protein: CASSLTTGNTEAFF
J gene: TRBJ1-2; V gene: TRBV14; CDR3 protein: CASSQDLAGRSGYTF
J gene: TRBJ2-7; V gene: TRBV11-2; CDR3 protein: CASGGGTSGSPTIGEQYF
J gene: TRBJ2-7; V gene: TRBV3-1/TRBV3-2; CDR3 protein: CASSPWGGGNEQYF
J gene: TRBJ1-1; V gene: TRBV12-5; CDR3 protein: CASGVDTNTEAFF
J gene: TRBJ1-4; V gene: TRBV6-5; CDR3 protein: CASSLGLISEKLFF
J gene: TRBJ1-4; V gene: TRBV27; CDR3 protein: CASSSASGGLGTNEKLFF
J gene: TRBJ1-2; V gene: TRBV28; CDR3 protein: CASTETWESGYTF
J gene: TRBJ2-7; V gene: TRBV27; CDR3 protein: CASIGTAIIYEQYF
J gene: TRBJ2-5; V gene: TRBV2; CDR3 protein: CANSLGPETQYF
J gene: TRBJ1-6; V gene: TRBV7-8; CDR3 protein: CASSLGAGSPLHF
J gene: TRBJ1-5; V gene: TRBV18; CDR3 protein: CASSQTYDQPQHF
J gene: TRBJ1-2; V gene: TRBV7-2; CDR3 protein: CASSPGGLGGYTF
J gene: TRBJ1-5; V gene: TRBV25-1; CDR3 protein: CASSGGEGNQPQHF
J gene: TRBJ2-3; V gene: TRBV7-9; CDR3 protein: CASSAGHSTDTQYF
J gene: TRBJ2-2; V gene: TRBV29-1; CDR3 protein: CSVEVPTSGRVNTGELFF
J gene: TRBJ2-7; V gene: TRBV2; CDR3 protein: CASRWESSYEQYF
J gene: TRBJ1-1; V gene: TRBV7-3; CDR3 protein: CASSLDRVSTEAFF
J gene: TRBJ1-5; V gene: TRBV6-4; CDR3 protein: CASSPTGRQPQHF
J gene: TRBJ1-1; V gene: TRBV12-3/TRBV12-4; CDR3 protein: CASSFGQGSEAFF
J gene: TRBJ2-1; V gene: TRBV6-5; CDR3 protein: CASIETSGGLNEQFF